This entry lists 16 T cell receptor beta chains sequenced from one sample in a study of blood T cell repertoires in COVID-19. The method was immunoSEQ multiplex PCR; TCRdb's version includes in-frame clones alone and lacks a portion of them. The sample records over 95,000 clones, approximately 80% being singletons. The specimen was peripheral blood. The receptors derive from a woman in her forties with acute or convalescent COVID-19.

V is TRBV5-1 and J is TRBJ2-1; TRBD2 agrees at 7 bases. Germline CDR1 is SGHRS and CDR2 is YFSETQ. This CDR3 is 15 amino acids long. Trimming took 4 bases from V and 6 from J; bases not matched to a gene: 10. Here the CDR3 reads CASSPRPWGGNEQFF. CDR3 nucleotides: TGCGCCAGCAGCCCTCGACCTTGGGGGGGCAATGAGCAGTTCTTC. Drawing the rest from reference TRBV5-1 and TRBJ2-1, the complete variable domain is KAGVTQTPRYLIKTRGQQVTLSCSPISGHRSVSWYQQTPGQGLQFLFEYFSETQRNKGNFPGRFSGRQFSNSRSEMNVSTLELGDSALYLCASSPRPWGGNEQFFGPGTRLTVL.

This clone turned up a few times. The chain employs TRBV5-1 and TRBJ2-1; no firm D call. There are 15 residues in the CDR3. The ends were cut back, 0 bases at V and 0 bases at J, with 7 bases in the middle. Per germline, CDR1 SGHRS and CDR2 YFSETQ. CDR3: CASSLVSSSYNEQFF. DNA for the CDR3: TGCGCCAGCAGCTTGGTTTCTAGCTCCTACAATGAGCAGTTCTTC. The whole variable domain, remainder taken from reference TRBV5-1 and TRBJ2-1, is KAGVTQTPRYLIKTRGQQVTLSCSPISGHRSVSWYQQTPGQGLQFLFEYFSETQRNKGNFPGRFSGRQFSNSRSEMNVSTLELGDSALYLCASSLVSSSYNEQFFGPGTRLTVL.

The chain recombines TRBV21-1 with TRBJ1-2; TRBD1 is the table's D call, not checked against the DNA. TRBV21-1 is a listed pseudogene. This CDR3 spans 14 amino acids. CDR3 loop: CASSKFGTGHGYTF. The CDR3 region has the DNA TGTGCCAGCAGCAAATTCGGGACAGGACATGGCTACACCTTC.

The rearrangement uses TRBV7-2 and TRBJ2-3, with 10 positions matching TRBD2. The CDR3 runs to 15 residues. V trimming: 5 bases; J trimming: 2 bases; junction bases outside the gene matches: 4. Germline-derived CDR1 and CDR2 are SGHTA and FQGNSA. For the CDR3, the DNA is TGTGCCAGCAGCATTAGCGGGGGGACCACAGATACGCAGTATTTT. This translates into CASSISGGTTDTQYF.

V and J are TRBV19 and TRBJ2-1; 11 bases are a match to TRBD2. The germline V gene has CDR1 LNHDA and CDR2 SQIVND (reference sequence). The CDR3 runs 18 residues. With V trimmed by 5 bases and J by 7 bases, 16 bases remained unmatched. Here the CDR3 DNA reads TGTGCCAGTAGTGAAGCCCTCTATAGCGGGGGGGCTGGAAATGAGCAGTTCTTC. Translated: CASSEALYSGGAGNEQFF.

CDR3 sequence (DNA): TGTGCCAGCAGGGGGGGGACTAGCGCAGATACGCAGTATTTT. It yields the protein CASRGGTSADTQYF. This rearrangement joins TRBV2 to TRBJ2-3; 10 bases align to TRBD2. CDR3 length: 14 amino acids. J lost 4 bases, V lost 6 bases, and 4 bases had no gene match. Germline lookup yields CDR1 SNHLY and CDR2 FYNNEI.

V usage is TRBV7-9 and J usage is TRBJ1-3, with TRBD1 identical over 7 bases. CDR1 is SEHNR and CDR2 is FQNEAQ in the germline V gene (reference sequence). The CDR3 runs 15 residues. V was clipped by 1 base and J by 6 bases; unmatched bases: 6. CDR3 region: CASSLGGGAENTIYF. CDR3 DNA sequence: TGTGCCAGCAGCTTAGGAGGGGGCGCCGAAAACACCATATATTTT.

V gene TRBV9 combines with J gene TRBJ1-1, with D maybe TRBD1 (6 bases). V was cut by 0 bases and J by 0 bases, with 9 bases left in between. Looked up from germline, CDR1 is SGDLS and CDR2 is YYNGEE. CDR3 length: 15 amino acids. The CDR3 here is CASSVGQGMNTEAFF. The CDR3 DNA follows: TGTGCCAGCAGCGTAGGGCAGGGGATGAACACTGAAGCTTTCTTT.

The chain carries TRBV30 and TRBJ2-1; possible D gene TRBD2, 6 bases. The germline gives CDR1 GTSNPN, CDR2 SVGIG (reference sequence). Trimming removed 8 bases at V and 0 bases at J, with 11 bases between. This CDR3 contains 13 residues. In nucleotides, the CDR3 is TGTGCCGGGGGGTTGAGCTCCTACAATGAGCAGTTCTTC. Protein product: CAGGLSSYNEQFF.

This CDR3 reads CAWNGGNTGELFF. CDR3 nucleotide sequence: TGTGCCTGGAACGGAGGGAACACCGGGGAGCTGTTTTTT. The chain couples TRBV30 to TRBJ2-2; maybe TRBD2 (5 bases). The germline V and J ends were trimmed by 4 bases and 1 base, with 7 bases remaining between them. Per germline, CDR1 GTSNPN and CDR2 SVGIG (reference sequence). The CDR3 covers 13 residues.

The table lists this clone with a few counts. The J gene is TRBJ1-5, the V gene TRBV6-5; weak D call: TRBD1 (6 bases). The CDR3 spans 14 residues. Germline V lookup: CDR1 MNHEY, CDR2 SVGAGI. Deletions cut 5 bases from V and 4 bases from J, with 12 bases between. CDR3 amino acids: CASSIQGPNQPQHF. The CDR3 DNA follows: TGTGCCAGCAGTATACAGGGTCCAAATCAGCCCCAGCATTTT.

The chain carries TRBV5-1 and TRBJ1-5; D possibly corresponds to TRBD1 (6 bases). CDR1 is SGHRS, CDR2 YFSETQ, per germline. The CDR3 extends over 15 amino acids. The V end was cut by 6 bases, the J end by 0 bases, with 13 bases between. The CDR3: CASKETGLSNQPQHF. In nucleotides, the CDR3 is TGCGCCAGCAAGGAGACAGGCCTTAGCAATCAGCCCCAGCATTTT.

The J gene is TRBJ2-2, the V gene TRBV9, with D hard to call. Looked up from germline, CDR1 is SGDLS and CDR2 is YYNGEE. The CDR3 consists of 14 residues. With 0 bases removed from V and 5 bases from J, the gap between germline ends came to 8 bases. CDR3 residues: CASSVVSLTGELFF. The CDR3 region has the DNA TGTGCCAGCAGCGTAGTGTCACTAACCGGGGAGCTGTTTTTT.

The J gene is TRBJ2-4, the V gene TRBV28, with TRBD2 identical over 8 bases. The V gene end was trimmed by 4 bases and the J gene end by 8 bases; junction bases not matched to a gene: 4. This CDR3 has 13 residues. CDR1 is MDHEN and CDR2 is SYDVKM in the germline V gene. CDR3 amino acids: CASSSGGADIQYF. As DNA, the CDR3 is TGTGCCAGCAGTTCCGGGGGGGCGGACATTCAGTACTTC.

Notes on this clone: Additional DNA sequences in this sample encode the identical CDR3. The V and J genes are TRBV9 and TRBJ1-1; 7 bases align to TRBD1. The V gene end was trimmed by 4 bases and the J gene end by 8 bases; junction bases not matched to a gene: 5. Germline values: CDR1 SGDLS, CDR2 YYNGEE. The CDR3 has 12 residues. CDR3 bases: TGTGCCAGCAGCCCAGGGGGATTAGAAGCTTTCTTT. This translates into CASSPGGLEAFF.

V is TRBV7-2 and J is TRBJ1-3, with unresolved D. CDR1 and CDR2 (germline): SGHTA, FQGNSA. The germline V and J ends were trimmed by 4 bases and 0 bases, with 4 bases remaining between them. This CDR3 is built from 13 residues. CDR3 region: CASSSRSGNTIYF. The CDR3 DNA reads as TGTGCCAGCAGCTCTCGCTCTGGAAACACCATATATTTT.